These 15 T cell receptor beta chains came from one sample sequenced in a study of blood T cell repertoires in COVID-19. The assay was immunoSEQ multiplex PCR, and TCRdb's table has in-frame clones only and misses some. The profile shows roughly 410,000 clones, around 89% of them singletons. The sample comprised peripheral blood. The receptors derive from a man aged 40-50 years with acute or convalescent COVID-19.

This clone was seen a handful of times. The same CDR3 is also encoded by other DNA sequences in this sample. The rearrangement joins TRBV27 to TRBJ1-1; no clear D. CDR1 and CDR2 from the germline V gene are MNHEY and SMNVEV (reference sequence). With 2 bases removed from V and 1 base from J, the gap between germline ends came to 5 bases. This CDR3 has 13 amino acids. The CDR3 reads CASSLAENTEAFF. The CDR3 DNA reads TGTGCCAGCAGTTTAGCGGAGAACACTGAAGCTTTCTTT.

Written as DNA, the CDR3 is TGCGCCAGCAGCCAAGTCGGCGGGTCGTCCTACGAGCAGTACTTC. Translating gives CASSQVGGSSYEQYF. The gene calls are TRBV4-1 and TRBJ2-7; D possibly corresponds to TRBD2 (5 bases). This CDR3 is built from 15 residues. V was cut by 1 base and J by 1 base, with 11 bases left in between. Germline assignment: CDR1 MGHRA and CDR2 YSYEKL.

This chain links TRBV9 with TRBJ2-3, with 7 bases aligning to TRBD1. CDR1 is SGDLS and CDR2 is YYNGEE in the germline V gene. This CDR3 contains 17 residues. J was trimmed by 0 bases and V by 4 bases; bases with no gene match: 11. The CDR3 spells CASSPRLTGLSTDTQYF. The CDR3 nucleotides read TGTGCCAGCAGCCCCCGATTGACAGGGCTAAGCACAGATACGCAGTATTTT. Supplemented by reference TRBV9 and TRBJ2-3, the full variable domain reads DSGVTQTPKHLITATGQRVTLRCSPRSGDLSVYWYQQSLDQGLQFLIQYYNGEERAKGNILERFSAQQFPDLHSELNLSSLELGDSALYFCASSPRLTGLSTDTQYFGPGTRLTVL.

The CDR3 loop is CASSQDLGGQPQHF. As DNA, the CDR3 is TGCGCCAGCAGCCAAGATCTTGGCGGTCAGCCCCAGCATTTT. The J gene is TRBJ1-5, the V gene TRBV4-3; D gene uncertain. Germline V gene lookup returns CDR1 LGHNA and CDR2 YSLEER. CDR3 size: 14 residues. V lost 0 bases, J lost 6 bases, and 9 bases lay in between.

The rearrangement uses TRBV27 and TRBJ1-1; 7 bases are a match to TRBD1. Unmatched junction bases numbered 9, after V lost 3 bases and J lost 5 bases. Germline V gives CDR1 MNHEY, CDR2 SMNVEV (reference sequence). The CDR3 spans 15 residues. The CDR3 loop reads CASSFKQGWKTEAFF. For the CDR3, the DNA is TGTGCCAGCAGTTTTAAACAGGGGTGGAAGACTGAAGCTTTCTTT.

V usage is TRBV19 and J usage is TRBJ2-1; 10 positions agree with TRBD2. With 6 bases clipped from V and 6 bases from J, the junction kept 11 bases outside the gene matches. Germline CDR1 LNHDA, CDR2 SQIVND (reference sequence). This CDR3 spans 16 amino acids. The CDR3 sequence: CASSHPLAGVGNEQFF. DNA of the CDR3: TGTGCCAGTAGCCACCCGCTAGCGGGAGTGGGCAATGAGCAGTTCTTC.

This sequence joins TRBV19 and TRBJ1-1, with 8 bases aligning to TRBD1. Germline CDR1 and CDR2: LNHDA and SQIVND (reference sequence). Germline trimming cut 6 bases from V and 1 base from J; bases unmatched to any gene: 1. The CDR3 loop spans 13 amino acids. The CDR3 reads CASRGQANTEAFF. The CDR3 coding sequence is TGTGCCAGTAGGGGACAGGCGAACACTGAAGCTTTCTTT. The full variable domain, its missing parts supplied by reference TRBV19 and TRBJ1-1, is DGGITQSPKYLFRKEGQNVTLSCEQNLNHDAMYWYRQDPGQGLRLIYYSQIVNDFQKGDIAEGYSVSREKKESFPLTVTSAQKNPTAFYLCASRGQANTEAFFGQGTRLTVV.

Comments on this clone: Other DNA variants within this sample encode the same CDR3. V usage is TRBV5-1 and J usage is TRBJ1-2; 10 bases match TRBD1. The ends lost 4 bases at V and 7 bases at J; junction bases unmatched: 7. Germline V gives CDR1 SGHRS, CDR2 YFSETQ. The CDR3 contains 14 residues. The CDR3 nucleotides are TGCGCCAGCAGCCTCGGACAGGGGGGTAGTGGCTACACCTTC. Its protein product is CASSLGQGGSGYTF.

The CDR3 here is CASSLQGWTGELFF. The CDR3 coding sequence is TGTGCCAGCAGCTTACAGGGGTGGACCGGGGAGCTGTTTTTT. The chain is built from TRBV11-2 and TRBJ2-2; perhaps TRBD1 as D (6 bases). Germline assignment: CDR1 SGHAT and CDR2 FQNNGV. This CDR3 has 14 amino acids. V shed 2 bases and J shed 5 bases, with 9 bases lying between them.

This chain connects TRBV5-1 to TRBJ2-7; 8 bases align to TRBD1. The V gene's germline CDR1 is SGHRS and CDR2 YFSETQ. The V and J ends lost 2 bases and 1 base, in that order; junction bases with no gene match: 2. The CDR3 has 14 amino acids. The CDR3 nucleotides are TGCGCCAGCAGCTTTAGGACAGGGTCCTACGAGCAGTACTTC. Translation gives CASSFRTGSYEQYF.

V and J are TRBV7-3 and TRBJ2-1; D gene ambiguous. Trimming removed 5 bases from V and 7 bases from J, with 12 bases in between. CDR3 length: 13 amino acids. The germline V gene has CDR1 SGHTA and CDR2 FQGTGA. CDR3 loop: CASSPGSKNEQFF. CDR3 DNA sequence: TGTGCCAGCAGCCCCGGGTCGAAGAATGAGCAGTTCTTC. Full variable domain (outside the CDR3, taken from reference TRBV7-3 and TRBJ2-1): GAGVSQTPSNKVTEKGKYVELRCDPISGHTALYWYRQSLGQGPEFLIYFQGTGAADDSGLPNDRFFAVRPEGSVSTLKIQRTERGDSAVYLCASSPGSKNEQFFGPGTRLTVL.

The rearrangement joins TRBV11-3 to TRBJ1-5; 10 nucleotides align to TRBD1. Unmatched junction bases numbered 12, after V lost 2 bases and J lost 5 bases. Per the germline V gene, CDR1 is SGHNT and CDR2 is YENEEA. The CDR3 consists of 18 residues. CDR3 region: CASSLRQGAYLQDQPQHF. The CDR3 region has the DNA TGTGCCAGCAGCTTAAGACAGGGGGCATATCTTCAGGATCAGCCCCAGCATTTT.

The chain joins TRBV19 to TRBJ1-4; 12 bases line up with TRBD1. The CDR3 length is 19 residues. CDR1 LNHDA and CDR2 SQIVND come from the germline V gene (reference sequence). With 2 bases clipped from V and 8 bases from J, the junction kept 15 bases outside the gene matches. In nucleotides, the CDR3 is TGTGCCAGTAGTATAAAGGAATGGGGACAGGGGGCGGCCGCGGAAAAACTGTTTTTT. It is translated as CASSIKEWGQGAAAEKLFF.

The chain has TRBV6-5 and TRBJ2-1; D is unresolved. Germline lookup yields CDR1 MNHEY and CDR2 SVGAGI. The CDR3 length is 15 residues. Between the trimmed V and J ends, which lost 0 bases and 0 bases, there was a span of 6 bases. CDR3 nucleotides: TGTGCCAGCAGTTACTCCGAGAGCTCCTACAATGAGCAGTTCTTC. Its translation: CASSYSESSYNEQFF.

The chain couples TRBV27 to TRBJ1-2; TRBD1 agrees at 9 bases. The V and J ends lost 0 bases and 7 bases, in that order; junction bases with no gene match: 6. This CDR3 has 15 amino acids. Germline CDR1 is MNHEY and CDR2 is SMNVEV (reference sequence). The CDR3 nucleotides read TGTGCCAGCAGTTTATCGATTACAGGGGGCCTTGGCTACACCTTC. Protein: CASSLSITGGLGYTF.